The 21 T cell receptor beta chains reported below all come from one sample, sequenced in a study of cytomegalovirus exposure and HLA in healthy donors. Primers included in the PCR were 60 Vbeta and 13 Jbeta primers. The table came from immunoSEQ multiplex PCR; TCRdb's copy has only in-frame clones and leaves some out. This table holds under 100,000 clones. Sequencing input: PBMCs. All receptors derive from a woman aged 25 to 39 in good health and CMV-seronegative.

The chain has TRBV5-1 and TRBJ1-1, with D unclear. Germline V CDR1 and CDR2: SGHRS, YFSETQ. Trimming took off 9 bases at V and 3 bases at J, with 15 bases between the two ends. This CDR3 is 13 amino acids long. As DNA, the CDR3 is TGCGCCACCCCCGTCAGAGGTGACACTGAAGCTTTCTTT. Its protein is CATPVRGDTEAFF.

The CDR3: CASGPGRTEAFF. The CDR3 region has the DNA TGTGCCAGTGGGCCAGGGAGGACTGAAGCTTTCTTT. J is TRBJ1-1 and V is TRBV19; TRBD1 might be the D (5 bases). The CDR3 is made up of 12 amino acids. Germline CDR1 is LNHDA and CDR2 is SQIVND (reference sequence). V lost 8 bases and J 5 bases, leaving 12 bases between the germline ends.

Note on this clone: The identical CDR3 is also encoded by other nucleotide sequences in the sample. V usage is TRBV5-1 and J usage is TRBJ2-1, with 13 bases fitting TRBD2. The CDR3 loop spans 15 amino acids. V dropped 0 bases and J dropped 6; count of bases not matched to a gene: 0. The germline V gene has CDR1 SGHRS and CDR2 YFSETQ. Here the CDR3 DNA reads TGCGCCAGCAGCTTGGGACTAGCGGGAGGCAATGAGCAGTTCTTC. This translates into CASSLGLAGGNEQFF.

The chain uses TRBV13 and TRBJ2-5; 11 bases map to TRBD2. Germline lookup yields CDR1 PRHDT and CDR2 FYEKMQ (reference sequence). The CDR3 extends over 16 amino acids. After removal of 5 bases from V and 0 bases from J, the junction contained 5 bases not matched to a gene. Here the CDR3 DNA reads TGTGCCAGCAGCCAGGGACTAGCGGCGTACCAAGAGACCCAGTACTTC. This codes for CASSQGLAAYQETQYF.

This chain connects TRBV28 to TRBJ2-1, with 8 bases matching TRBD2. The length of the CDR3 is 15 residues. Germline V gene sequence: CDR1 MDHEN, CDR2 SYDVKM. Germline trimming cut 6 bases from V and 3 bases from J; bases unmatched to any gene: 7. DNA of the CDR3: TGTGCCAGCAGCCCAGCGGGAGAAGGCTACAATGAGCAGTTCTTC. It specifies CASSPAGEGYNEQFF.

The chain uses TRBV11-1 and TRBJ1-1, with no clear D. CDR1 is SGHAT and CDR2 is FQDESV in the germline V gene (reference sequence). The CDR3 loop spans 13 amino acids. The V and J ends lost 6 bases and 1 base respectively, with 9 bases between them. The CDR3 DNA reads as TGTGCCAGCAGACTAGGGCCGAACACTGAAGCTTTCTTT. It specifies CASRLGPNTEAFF.

The CDR3 DNA reads as TGTGCCAGCAGTTTCTTTACAGGGGGCAATCAGCCCCAGCATTTT. Amino acids: CASSFFTGGNQPQHF. The chain employs TRBV28 and TRBJ1-5, with 7 bases lining up with TRBD1. The trim removed 3 bases at V and 2 bases at J, leaving 4 bases unmatched. Looked up from germline, CDR1 is MDHEN and CDR2 is SYDVKM. CDR3 length: 15 amino acids.

CDR3 region: CASSLEIWTSSGYNEQFF. CDR3 nucleotide sequence: TGTGCCAGCAGCTTGGAAATATGGACTAGCTCGGGCTACAATGAGCAGTTCTTC. V and J are TRBV5-6 and TRBJ2-1; TRBD2 matches 8 bases. Trimming removed 0 bases from V and 3 bases from J; junction bases left unmatched: 11. The CDR3 spans 18 residues. In germline, CDR1 is SGHDT, CDR2 YYEEEE.

This chain uses TRBV19 with TRBJ1-2; D call uncertain. The ends were cut back, 1 base at V and 8 bases at J, with 14 bases in the middle. The V gene's germline CDR1 is LNHDA and CDR2 SQIVND (reference sequence). The CDR3 runs 14 residues. CDR3 in DNA: TGTGCCAGTAGTATAGGAGGGAAGAGAGGGGGCTACACCTTC. Its translation: CASSIGGKRGGYTF.

V is TRBV7-2 and J is TRBJ1-6, with a tentative D call TRBD1 (6 bases). Trimming pared 1 base from V and 7 bases from J, leaving 11 bases between. CDR1 and CDR2 from the germline V gene are SGHTA and FQGNSA. CDR3 size: 15 residues. CDR3 residues: CASSLVWGRNSPLHF. The DNA for the CDR3 is TGTGCCAGCAGCTTAGTGTGGGGGCGGAATTCACCCCTCCACTTT. The variable domain in full, completed from reference TRBV7-2 and TRBJ1-6, reads GAGVSQSPSNKVTEKGKDVELRCDPISGHTALYWYRQSLGQGLEFLIYFQGNSAPDKSGLPSDRFSAERTGGSVSTLTIQRTQQEDSAVYLCASSLVWGRNSPLHFGNGTRLTVT.

As regards this clone: Other DNA sequences in the same sample also yield this CDR3. V is TRBV7-2 and J is TRBJ1-6; D is unclear. The ends were cut back, 0 bases at V and 10 bases at J, with 13 bases in the middle. Per the germline V gene, CDR1 is SGHTA and CDR2 is FQGNSA. The CDR3 is 15 amino acids. In nucleotides, the CDR3 is TGTGCCAGCAGCTTAGCCGGAGCGGGGAACTCACCCCTCCACTTT. Translation: CASSLAGAGNSPLHF.

This chain joins TRBV19 and TRBJ1-4; D is ambiguous. Trimming left V 4 bases short and J 8 bases short, with 17 bases between. Germline CDR1 reads LNHDA; CDR2 reads SQIVND (reference sequence). The CDR3 has 15 amino acids. The CDR3 sequence is CASSTPGLAGEKLFF. The DNA of the CDR3 is TGTGCCAGTAGTACCCCGGGCCTCGCGGGGGAAAAACTGTTTTTT.

The V gene is TRBV29-1, the J gene TRBJ1-2, with TRBD1 identical over 7 bases. Looked up from germline, CDR1 is SQVTM and CDR2 is ANQGSEA. J was trimmed by 3 bases and V by 4 bases; bases with no gene match: 5. CDR3 length equals 13 residues. CDR3 protein: CSVGLRGDYGYTF. The CDR3 region has the DNA TGCAGCGTTGGCCTCAGGGGGGACTATGGCTACACCTTC.

The chain employs TRBV28 and TRBJ2-1, with 15 bases identical to TRBD2. With V trimmed by 5 bases and J by 8 bases, 4 bases remained unmatched. From germline, CDR1 is MDHEN and CDR2 SYDVKM. This CDR3 is built from 15 residues. CDR3 nucleotide sequence: TGTGCCAGCAGTCCGGGACTAGCGGGGGGCCATGAGCAGTTCTTC. Its translation: CASSPGLAGGHEQFF.

For this clone: One junction end does not reproduce the germline sequence, and a read error may be involved. This chain's CDR3 is CATSSGHLNQPQHF. DNA for the CDR3: TGTGCCACCAGTTCTGGACACCTCAATCAGCCCCAGCATTTT. This chain uses TRBV6-1 with TRBJ1-5, with a weak D call TRBD1 (5 bases). The germline V gene encodes CDR1 MNHNS and CDR2 SASEGT. The CDR3 covers 14 residues.

V is TRBV7-9 and J is TRBJ2-5; TRBD1 matches 9 bases. The DNA matches TRBJ2-7 better at its end, which makes the J call doubtful. The CDR3 has 15 amino acids. Germline CDR1 is SEHNR and CDR2 is FQNEAQ (reference sequence). CDR3 sequence (DNA): TGTGCCAGCAGCTCAACGGGACAGGGTGACTACGAGCAGTACTTC. Translation: CASSSTGQGDYEQYF.

V gene TRBV11-2 combines with J gene TRBJ2-1, with 11 bases aligning to TRBD2. This CDR3 spans 18 amino acids. V dropped 5 bases and J dropped 4; count of bases not matched to a gene: 13. Germline assignment: CDR1 SGHAT and CDR2 FQNNGV. CDR3 coding DNA: TGTGCCAGCAGCCCTTATCCTCTAGCGGGGGGCGTTTACAATGAGCAGTTCTTC. Protein: CASSPYPLAGGVYNEQFF.

The V call is TRBV29-1, the J call TRBJ2-7; D is possibly TRBD1 (5 bases). Germline CDR1 SQVTM, CDR2 ANQGSEA. V was trimmed by 3 bases and J by 0 bases, leaving 6 bases between them. There are 12 residues in the CDR3. The CDR3 nucleotides read TGCAGCGTTGAGGACAACTCCTACGAGCAGTACTTC. Translating gives CSVEDNSYEQYF.

J is TRBJ1-1 and V is TRBV7-2; D gene unclear. CDR1 SGHTA and CDR2 FQGNSA come from the germline V gene. CDR3 length equals 14 residues. V gave up 4 bases and J gave up 5 bases, with 14 bases separating them. The CDR3 DNA follows: TGTGCCAGCAGCTCAGAGGGCTTGGCGACTGAAGCTTTCTTT. Its protein product is CASSSEGLATEAFF.

The chain is built from TRBV28 and TRBJ2-7; 7 nucleotides agree with TRBD1. Trimming at V came to 3 bases and at J to 2 bases, leaving 1 base not matched to a gene. The CDR3 contains 13 residues. Germline lookup yields CDR1 MDHEN and CDR2 SYDVKM. The CDR3 is CASSFGTAYEQYF. The CDR3 DNA follows: TGTGCCAGCAGTTTCGGGACAGCCTACGAGCAGTACTTC.

The gene calls are TRBV5-6 and TRBJ2-2, with 7 bases fitting TRBD1. This CDR3 has 16 residues. Germline trimming cut 4 bases from V and 4 bases from J; bases unmatched to any gene: 10. Germline V gene sequence: CDR1 SGHDT, CDR2 YYEEEE. This CDR3 is CASSPPTGWSTGELFF. CDR3 coding DNA: TGTGCCAGCAGCCCCCCGACAGGGTGGAGCACCGGGGAGCTGTTTTTT.